The subject of this entry is one T cell receptor (beta chain). Antigen specificity is unknown. This specimen comes from a study of CD8 T cells in Susac syndrome. Study information: Sequencing included Susac syndrome patients, over five of them with active disease and under 10 in remission. Findings and limits, study-wide: Clonal expansion was not observed in the Susac syndrome CD4+ T cell repertoires.

CDR1 and CDR2 from the germline V gene are LGHDT and YNNKEL (reference sequence). This CDR3 comprises 15 residues. V lost 2 bases and J 7 bases, leaving 14 bases between the germline ends. Definite or probable Susac syndrome was diagnosed using recently defined diagnostic criteria. Reverse transcription of roughly 0.45 to 1 ug RNA was performed with random hexamers. Across 54 Vbeta and 13 Jbeta, immunoSEQ multiplex PCR amplified TCR beta CDR3. TCRdb re-called the immunoSEQ multiplex PCR reads through MiXCR, storing one row per CDR3 protein. The repertoire holds 200,000 or so distinct CDR3 sequences, with 95% as singletons.

The sample taken for sequencing was CD4+ T cells from PBMCs. The chain carries TRBV3-1 and TRBJ2-2; a weak D match, TRBD1 (6 bases). The TCR sequence derives from a human donor with Susac syndrome. CDR3 coding DNA: TGTGCCAGCAGCCAACCTACCGGGACACTCGGGGAGCTGTTTTTT. Translation gives CASSQPTGTLGELFF. Drawing the rest from reference TRBV3-1 and TRBJ2-2, the complete variable domain is DTAVSQTPKYLVTQMGNDKSIKCEQNLGHDTMYWYKQDSKKFLKIMFSYNNKELIINETVPNRFSPKSPDKAHLNLHINSLELGDSAVYFCASSQPTGTLGELFFGEGSRLTVL.